The clone carrying this TCR beta chain was observed a handful of times. TCRdb used MiXCR to reprocess the 5' RACE reads, holding one entry per CDR3 protein. The sample lists about 340,000 distinct CDR3 sequences; 7.5% to 9% were seen once. These data originate in a study of T cells after yellow fever vaccination. Germline loops: CDR1 SGHTA, CDR2 FQGNSA. With 5 bases removed from V and 0 bases from J, the gap between germline ends came to 18 bases. The length of the CDR3 is 17 residues. Sequenced here: PBMCs, sampled on the day of the first yellow fever vaccination. This receptor was identified in a man in his late teens or twenties who received the YFV17D yellow fever vaccine. This chain links TRBV7-2 with TRBJ2-3, with a weak D call TRBD2 (5 bases). This CDR3 reads CASSPQWRATSTDTQYF. CDR3 nucleotides: TGTGCCAGCAGCCCCCAGTGGCGGGCCACAAGCACAGATACGCAGTATTTT.